This T cell receptor (beta chain) came from a study of T cell responses to AZD1222 COVID-19 vaccine. The study's findings and limits: Spike-specific TCR breadth and depth rose after two AZD1222 doses. Unmutated variant regions reportedly attract nearly half of all spike-specific TCRs.

Repertoires were generated with immunoSEQ multiplex PCR, while TCRdb's copy carries only in-frame clones and drops some. This table has some 150,000 clones, over 75% appearing once. Germline V gene lookup returns CDR1 SGHAT and CDR2 FQDESV (reference sequence). This CDR3 is 16 amino acids long. V gave up 5 bases and J gave up 0 bases, with 16 bases separating them. As for this clone: As yet, its antigen is unknown.

The sequence derives from an adult in good health. Sequenced here: peripheral blood, sampled on day 0 of AZD1222 vaccination. The J gene is TRBJ2-5, the V gene TRBV11-1; D ambiguous. The CDR3 protein is CASSRRAGKDQETQYF. The CDR3 nucleotides read TGTGCCAGCAGCCGTAGGGCAGGAAAGGACCAAGAGACCCAGTACTTC.